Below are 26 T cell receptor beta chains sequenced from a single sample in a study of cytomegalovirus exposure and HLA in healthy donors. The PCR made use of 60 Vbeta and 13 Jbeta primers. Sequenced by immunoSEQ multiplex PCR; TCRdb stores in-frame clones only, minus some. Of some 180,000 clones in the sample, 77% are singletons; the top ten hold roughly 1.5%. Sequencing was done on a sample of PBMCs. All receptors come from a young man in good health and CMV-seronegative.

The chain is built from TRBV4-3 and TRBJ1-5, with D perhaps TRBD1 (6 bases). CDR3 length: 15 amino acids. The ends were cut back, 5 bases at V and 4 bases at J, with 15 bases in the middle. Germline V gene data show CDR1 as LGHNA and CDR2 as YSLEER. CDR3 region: CASSRSLTGNQPQHF. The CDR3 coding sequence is TGCGCCAGCAGCAGAAGCCTGACAGGAAATCAGCCCCAGCATTTT.

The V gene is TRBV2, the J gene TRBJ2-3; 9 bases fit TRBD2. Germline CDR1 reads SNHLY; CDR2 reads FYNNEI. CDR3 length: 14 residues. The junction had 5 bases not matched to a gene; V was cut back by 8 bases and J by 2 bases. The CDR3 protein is CASGSSGATDTQYF. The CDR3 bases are TGTGCCAGCGGGTCTAGCGGGGCCACAGATACGCAGTATTTT.

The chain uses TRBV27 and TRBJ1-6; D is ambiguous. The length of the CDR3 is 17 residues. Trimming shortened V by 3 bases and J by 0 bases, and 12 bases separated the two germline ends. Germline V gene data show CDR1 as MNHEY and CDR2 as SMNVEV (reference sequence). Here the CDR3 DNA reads TGTGCCAGCAGTTTGAAACCTAGGAGCTCCTATAATTCACCCCTCCACTTT. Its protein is CASSLKPRSSYNSPLHF.

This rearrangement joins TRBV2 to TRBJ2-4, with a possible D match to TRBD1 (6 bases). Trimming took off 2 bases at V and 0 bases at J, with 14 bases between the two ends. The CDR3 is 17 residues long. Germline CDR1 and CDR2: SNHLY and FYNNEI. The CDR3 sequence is CASSESRGRGAKNIQYF. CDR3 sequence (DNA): TGTGCCAGCAGTGAAAGTAGGGGCAGGGGAGCCAAAAACATTCAGTACTTC.

The CDR3: CASRESGGGETQYF. The CDR3 DNA sequence: TGTGCCAGCAGAGAAAGCGGGGGAGGGGAGACCCAGTACTTC. The chain carries TRBV2 and TRBJ2-5, with 8 bases that match TRBD2. With V trimmed by 6 bases and J by 5 bases, 8 bases remained unmatched. Germline lookup yields CDR1 SNHLY and CDR2 FYNNEI. CDR3 size: 14 residues.

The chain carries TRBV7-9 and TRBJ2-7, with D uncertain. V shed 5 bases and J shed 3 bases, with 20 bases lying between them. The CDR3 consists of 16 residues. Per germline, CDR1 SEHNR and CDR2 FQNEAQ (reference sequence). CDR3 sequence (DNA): TGTGCCAGCAGCACTTACTCAACTACCCCGAACTACGAGCAGTACTTC. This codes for CASSTYSTTPNYEQYF.

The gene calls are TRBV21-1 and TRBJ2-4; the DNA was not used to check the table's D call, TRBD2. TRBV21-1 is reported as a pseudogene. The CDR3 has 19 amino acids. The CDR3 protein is CASRHRLAASASDQNIQYF. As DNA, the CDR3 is TGTGCCAGCCGCCACAGACTAGCAGCCTCCGCGAGCGATCAAAACATTCAGTACTTC.

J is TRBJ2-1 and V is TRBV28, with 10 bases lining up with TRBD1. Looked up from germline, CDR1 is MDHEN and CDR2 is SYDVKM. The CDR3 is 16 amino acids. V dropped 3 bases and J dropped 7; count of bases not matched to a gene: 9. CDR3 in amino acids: CASSFVDRGLRNEQFF. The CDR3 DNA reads TGTGCCAGCAGTTTCGTAGACAGGGGGCTAAGGAATGAGCAGTTCTTC.

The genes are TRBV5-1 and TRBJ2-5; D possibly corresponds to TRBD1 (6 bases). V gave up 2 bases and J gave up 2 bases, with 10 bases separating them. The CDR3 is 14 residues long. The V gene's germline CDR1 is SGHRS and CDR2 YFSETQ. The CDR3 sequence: CASSFRGRQETQYF. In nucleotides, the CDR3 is TGCGCCAGCAGCTTCAGGGGTCGGCAAGAGACCCAGTACTTC.

The CDR3 reads CASSVWDRGSLTEAFF. The CDR3 DNA reads TGTGCCAGCAGTGTTTGGGACAGGGGGTCGTTGACTGAAGCTTTCTTT. V is TRBV6-1 and J is TRBJ1-1; 11 nucleotides match TRBD1. CDR1 and CDR2 (germline): MNHNS, SASEGT. The CDR3 covers 16 residues. V lost 4 bases to trimming and J lost 5 bases; unmatched junction nucleotides: 9.

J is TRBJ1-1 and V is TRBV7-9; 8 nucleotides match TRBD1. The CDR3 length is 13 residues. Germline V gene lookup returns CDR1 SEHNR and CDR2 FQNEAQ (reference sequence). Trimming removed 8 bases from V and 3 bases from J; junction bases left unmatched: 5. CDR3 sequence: CASDRGSYTEAFF. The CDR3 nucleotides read TGTGCCAGCGACAGGGGAAGTTACACTGAAGCTTTCTTT.

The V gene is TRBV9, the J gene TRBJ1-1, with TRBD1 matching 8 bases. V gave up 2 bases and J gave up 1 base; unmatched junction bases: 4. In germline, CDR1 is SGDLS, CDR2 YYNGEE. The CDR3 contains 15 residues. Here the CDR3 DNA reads TGTGCCAGCAGCGTCCCCGGGACAGGGAACACTGAAGCTTTCTTT. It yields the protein CASSVPGTGNTEAFF.

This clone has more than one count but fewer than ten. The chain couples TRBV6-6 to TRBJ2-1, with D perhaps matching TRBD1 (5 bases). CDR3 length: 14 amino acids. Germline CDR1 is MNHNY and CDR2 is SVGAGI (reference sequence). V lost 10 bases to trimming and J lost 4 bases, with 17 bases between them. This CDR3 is CAISMGPGYNEQFF. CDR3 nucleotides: TGTGCCATCTCCATGGGCCCAGGGTACAATGAGCAGTTCTTC.

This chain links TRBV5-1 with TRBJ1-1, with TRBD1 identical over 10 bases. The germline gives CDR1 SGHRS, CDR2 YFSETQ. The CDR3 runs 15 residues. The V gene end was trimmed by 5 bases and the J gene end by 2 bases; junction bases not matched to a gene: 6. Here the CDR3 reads CASRQGQGLNTEAFF. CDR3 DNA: TGCGCCAGCAGACAGGGACAGGGGTTAAACACTGAAGCTTTCTTT.

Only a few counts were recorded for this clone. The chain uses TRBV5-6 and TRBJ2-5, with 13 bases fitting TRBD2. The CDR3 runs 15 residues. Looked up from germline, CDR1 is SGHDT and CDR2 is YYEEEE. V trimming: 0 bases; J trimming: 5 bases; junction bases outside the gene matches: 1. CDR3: CASSLVGLAGETQYF. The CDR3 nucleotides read TGTGCCAGCAGCTTGGTGGGACTAGCGGGGGAGACCCAGTACTTC.

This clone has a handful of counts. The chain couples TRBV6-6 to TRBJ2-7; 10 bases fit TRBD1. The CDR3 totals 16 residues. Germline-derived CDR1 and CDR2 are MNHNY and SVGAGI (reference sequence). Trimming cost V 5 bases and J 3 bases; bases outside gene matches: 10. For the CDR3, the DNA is TGTGCCAGCAGTCGACCGGGACAGGGGCACGGCTACGAGCAGTACTTC. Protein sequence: CASSRPGQGHGYEQYF.

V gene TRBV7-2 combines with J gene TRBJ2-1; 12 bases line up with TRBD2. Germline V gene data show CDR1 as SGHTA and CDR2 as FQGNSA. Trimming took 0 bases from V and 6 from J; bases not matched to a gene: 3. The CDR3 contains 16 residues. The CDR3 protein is CASSLALAGGSNEQFF. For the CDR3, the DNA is TGTGCCAGCAGCTTAGCACTAGCGGGAGGAAGCAATGAGCAGTTCTTC.

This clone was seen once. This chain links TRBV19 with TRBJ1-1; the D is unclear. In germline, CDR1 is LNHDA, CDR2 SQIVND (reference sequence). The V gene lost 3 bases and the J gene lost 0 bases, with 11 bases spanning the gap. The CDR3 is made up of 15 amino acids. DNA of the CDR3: TGTGCCAGTAGTATTTGGAGCACGGTGAACACTGAAGCTTTCTTT. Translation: CASSIWSTVNTEAFF.

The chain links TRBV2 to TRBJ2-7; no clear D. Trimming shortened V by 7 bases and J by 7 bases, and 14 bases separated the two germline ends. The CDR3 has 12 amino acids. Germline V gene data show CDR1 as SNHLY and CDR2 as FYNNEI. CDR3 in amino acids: CASMPNSLEQYF. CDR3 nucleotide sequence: TGTGCCAGCATGCCTAATTCGTTAGAGCAGTACTTC.

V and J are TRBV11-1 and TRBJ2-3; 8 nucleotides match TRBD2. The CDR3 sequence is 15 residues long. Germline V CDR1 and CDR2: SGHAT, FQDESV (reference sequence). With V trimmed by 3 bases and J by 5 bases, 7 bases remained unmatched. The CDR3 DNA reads TGTGCCAGCAGCTTCGACGGGCTAGCGGGAGATACGCAGTATTTT. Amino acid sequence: CASSFDGLAGDTQYF.

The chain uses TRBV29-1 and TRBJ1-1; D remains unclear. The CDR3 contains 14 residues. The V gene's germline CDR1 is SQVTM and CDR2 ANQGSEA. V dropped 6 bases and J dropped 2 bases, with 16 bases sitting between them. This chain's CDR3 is CSVLTGGINTEAFF. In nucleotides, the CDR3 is TGCAGCGTGTTGACGGGAGGGATAAACACTGAAGCTTTCTTT.

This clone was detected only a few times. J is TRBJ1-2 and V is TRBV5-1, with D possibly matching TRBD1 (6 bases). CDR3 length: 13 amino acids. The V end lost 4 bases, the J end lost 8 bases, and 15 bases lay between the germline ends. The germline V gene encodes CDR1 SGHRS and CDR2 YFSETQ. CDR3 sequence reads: CASSPTGWGGYTF. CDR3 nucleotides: TGCGCCAGCAGCCCGACAGGTTGGGGGGGCTACACCTTC. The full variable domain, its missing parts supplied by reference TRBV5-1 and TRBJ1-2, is KAGVTQTPRYLIKTRGQQVTLSCSPISGHRSVSWYQQTPGQGLQFLFEYFSETQRNKGNFPGRFSGRQFSNSRSEMNVSTLELGDSALYLCASSPTGWGGYTFGSGTRLTVV.

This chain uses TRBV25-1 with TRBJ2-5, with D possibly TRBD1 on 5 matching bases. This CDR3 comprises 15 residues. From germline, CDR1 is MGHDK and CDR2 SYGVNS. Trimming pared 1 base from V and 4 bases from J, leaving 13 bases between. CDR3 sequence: CASSEFPGYGETQYF. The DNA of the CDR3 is TGTGCCAGCAGTGAATTTCCAGGGTATGGAGAGACCCAGTACTTC.

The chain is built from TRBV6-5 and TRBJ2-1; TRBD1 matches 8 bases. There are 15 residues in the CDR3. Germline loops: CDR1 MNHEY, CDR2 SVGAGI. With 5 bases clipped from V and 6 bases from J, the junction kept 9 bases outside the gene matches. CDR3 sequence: CASSLDRGSGNEQFF. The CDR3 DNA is TGTGCCAGCAGTCTCGACAGGGGTAGTGGCAATGAGCAGTTCTTC.

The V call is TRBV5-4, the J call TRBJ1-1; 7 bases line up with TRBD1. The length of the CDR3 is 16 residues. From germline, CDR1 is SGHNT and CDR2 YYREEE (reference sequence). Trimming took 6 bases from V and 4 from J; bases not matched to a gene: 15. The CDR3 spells CASTLDEGAYSTEAFF. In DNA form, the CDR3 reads TGTGCCAGCACCTTAGACGAGGGGGCGTATAGCACTGAAGCTTTCTTT.

In DNA form, the CDR3 reads TGCAGCGTTGGGGGACAGGGCATGGGCGAGACCCAGTACTTC. Protein sequence: CSVGGQGMGETQYF. This rearrangement joins TRBV29-1 to TRBJ2-5; 9 nucleotides align to TRBD1. CDR1 and CDR2 (germline): SQVTM, ANQGSEA. With 4 bases clipped from V and 5 bases from J, the junction kept 8 bases outside the gene matches. The CDR3 runs to 14 residues.